Below are 23 T cell receptor beta chains sequenced from a single sample in a study of blood T cells in healthy people across ages. It was with a sample-barcoded 5' primer and a J-beta primer mix that a second PCR of roughly 7 to 11 cycles was run. TCRdb re-called the 5' RACE reads through MiXCR, storing one row per CDR3 protein. Of roughly 1,800,000 distinct CDR3 sequences in the sample, 49% are singletons; the top ten hold less than 2.5%. Sequenced sample: blood. The receptors here all came from a woman between 40 and 50 years old in good health.

This clonotype was detected a few times. This rearrangement joins TRBV9 to TRBJ2-5; a weak D match, TRBD1 (5 bases). The CDR3 length is 14 residues. CDR1 is SGDLS and CDR2 is YYNGEE in the germline V gene. V was cut by 0 bases and J by 3 bases, with 9 bases left in between. CDR3 sequence: CASSVDQGKETQYF. The CDR3 region has the DNA TGTGCCAGCAGCGTAGATCAGGGTAAAGAGACCCAGTACTTC. The full variable domain, its missing parts supplied by reference TRBV9 and TRBJ2-5, is DSGVTQTPKHLITATGQRVTLRCSPRSGDLSVYWYQQSLDQGLQFLIQYYNGEERAKGNILERFSAQQFPDLHSELNLSSLELGDSALYFCASSVDQGKETQYFGPGTRLLVL.

The chain links TRBV14 to TRBJ1-2; D gene uncertain. With 1 base removed from V and 6 bases from J, the gap between germline ends came to 24 bases. The CDR3 spans 18 residues. CDR1 is SGHDN, CDR2 FVKESK, per germline. Here the CDR3 reads CASSQGRPGQASFNGYTF. CDR3 coding DNA: TGTGCCAGCAGCCAAGGAAGACCTGGGCAGGCCAGCTTCAATGGCTACACCTTC.

The chain links TRBV4-3 to TRBJ2-5; unclear D gene. Germline-derived CDR1 and CDR2 are LGHNA and YSLEER. V lost 0 bases and J 1 base, leaving 6 bases between the germline ends. CDR3 length: 14 amino acids. CDR3 protein: CASSQDDRQETQYF. For the CDR3, the DNA is TGCGCCAGCAGCCAAGATGACCGCCAAGAGACCCAGTACTTC.

This clonotype was counted a few times. The J gene is TRBJ2-7, the V gene TRBV20-1; D gene uncertain. From germline, CDR1 is DFQATT and CDR2 SNEGSKA (reference sequence). V was trimmed by 3 bases and J by 3 bases, leaving 6 bases between them. This CDR3 has 11 amino acids. The DNA of the CDR3 is TGCAGTGCTAGTCATAACTACGAGCAGTACTTC. Residues: CSASHNYEQYF.

The CDR3 DNA reads as TGCGCCAGCGAGTCGGGCACTGAAGCTTTCTTT. This codes for CASESGTEAFF. The rearrangement joins TRBV10-1 to TRBJ1-1; D is unclear. This CDR3 region has 11 residues. Germline V lookup: CDR1 WNHNN, CDR2 SYGVQD (reference sequence). Trimming stripped 8 bases from V and 4 bases from J, with 8 bases between.

The chain recombines TRBV20-1 with TRBJ1-6; a possible D gene is TRBD1 (5 bases). The germline V and J ends were trimmed by 3 bases and 4 bases, with 19 bases remaining between them. The CDR3 sequence is 17 residues long. Germline-derived CDR1 and CDR2 are DFQATT and SNEGSKA (reference sequence). In nucleotides, the CDR3 is TGCAGTGCTAGTTCCAACCCCAGGGACCCGTATAATTCACCCCTCCACTTT. Translated: CSASSNPRDPYNSPLHF.

The sample holds a few counts of this clonotype. The chain combines TRBV4-3 with TRBJ2-7; D not resolved. Germline V gene sequence: CDR1 LGHNA, CDR2 YSLEER. The length of the CDR3 is 16 residues. The ends were cut back, 1 base at V and 0 bases at J, with 13 bases in the middle. The CDR3 region is CASSQAEDSLSYEQYF. CDR3 bases: TGCGCCAGCAGCCAAGCTGAGGATTCACTCTCCTACGAGCAGTACTTC.

This chain uses TRBV5-1 with TRBJ2-3, with no clear D. The CDR3 length is 14 residues. CDR1 SGHRS and CDR2 YFSETQ come from the germline V gene. Trimming removed 0 bases at V and 5 bases at J, with 10 bases between. This CDR3 reads CASSLGLPIDTQYF. The CDR3 DNA reads TGCGCCAGCAGCTTGGGGCTACCAATAGATACGCAGTATTTT. Based on the CDR3 plus reference TRBV5-1 and TRBJ2-3, the full variable domain is KAGVTQTPRYLIKTRGQQVTLSCSPISGHRSVSWYQQTPGQGLQFLFEYFSETQRNKGNFPGRFSGRQFSNSRSEMNVSTLELGDSALYLCASSLGLPIDTQYFGPGTRLTVL.

Remarks on this clonotype: The junction departs from the called germline gene at one end, perhaps through a read error. V is TRBV7-2 and J is TRBJ2-5, with no clear D. Germline values: CDR1 SGHTA, CDR2 FQGNSA. The CDR3 is 12 amino acids. CDR3 protein: CASSFVQGTQYF. The DNA for the CDR3 is TGTGCCAGCAGTTTTGTTCAAGGGACCCAGTACTTC.

This clonotype was counted a single time. A single base separates this from a much larger clone, so it may be a read error. V and J are TRBV3-1 and TRBJ2-7; D not resolved. This CDR3 comprises 15 residues. Looked up from germline, CDR1 is LGHDT and CDR2 is YNNKEL (reference sequence). The CDR3 region has the DNA TGTGCCAGCAGCCAAAAGACGGGCCGATCCTACGTGCAGTACTTC. Translating it yields CASSQKTGRSYVQYF.

This CDR3 is CSANTGAGYGYTF. The CDR3 nucleotides are TGCAGCGCTAACACAGGGGCGGGCTATGGCTACACCTTC. V usage is TRBV29-1 and J usage is TRBJ1-2; 7 positions match TRBD1. Losses at the gene ends were 7 bases for V and 4 bases for J; bases not matched to a gene: 9. Germline CDR1 and CDR2: SQVTM and ANQGSEA. This CDR3 has 13 amino acids.

This chain joins TRBV19 and TRBJ2-7; weak D call: TRBD1 (8 bases). Germline V gene data show CDR1 as LNHDA and CDR2 as SQIVND (reference sequence). The length of the CDR3 is 13 residues. The V and J ends lost 10 bases and 7 bases respectively, with 20 bases between them. CDR3 sequence (DNA): TGTGCCACATCGACAGGGGACTACAATGAGCAGTACTTC. Its protein product is CATSTGDYNEQYF.

The chain recombines TRBV28 with TRBJ1-2; 7 bases fit TRBD1. The CDR3 runs 15 residues. The trim removed 3 bases at V and 7 bases at J, leaving 11 bases unmatched. Germline V gene lookup returns CDR1 MDHEN and CDR2 SYDVKM. CDR3 nucleotides: TGTGCCAGCAGTTTTGAGCAGGGGGTAATAGGTGGCTACACCTTC. Protein sequence: CASSFEQGVIGGYTF.

This clonotype was counted a few times. The V call is TRBV28, the J call TRBJ2-3; 7 bases are a match to TRBD1. The CDR3 has 15 amino acids. The germline V gene encodes CDR1 MDHEN and CDR2 SYDVKM. Germline trimming cut 2 bases from V and 5 bases from J; bases unmatched to any gene: 7. The DNA for the CDR3 is TGTGCCAGCAGTTTAGGGGTCGCAGGGGGAGATACGCAGTATTTT. Translating it yields CASSLGVAGGDTQYF.

This chain uses TRBV20-1 with TRBJ1-5; D is unclear. The CDR3 runs to 13 residues. Germline CDR1 is DFQATT and CDR2 is SNEGSKA (reference sequence). V lost 3 bases to trimming and J lost 7 bases, with 13 bases between them. CDR3 bases: TGCAGTGCTAGCCTGGGGATGAGGCAGCCCCAGCATTTT. Translation gives CSASLGMRQPQHF.

This rearrangement joins TRBV4-3 to TRBJ2-5; D is possibly TRBD2 (6 bases). V shed 4 bases and J shed 3 bases, with 12 bases lying between them. Germline V lookup: CDR1 LGHNA, CDR2 YSLEER. CDR3 length equals 14 residues. The CDR3 DNA reads TGCGCCAGCAGCCCTCGGGGCGGGAAAGAGACCCAGTACTTC. Amino acid sequence: CASSPRGGKETQYF.

The chain combines TRBV6-1 with TRBJ1-4; D might be TRBD1 (6 bases). This CDR3 is built from 17 residues. V was shortened by 4 bases and J by 0 bases, with 15 bases between the two germline ends. Germline V gene data show CDR1 as MNHNS and CDR2 as SASEGT. For the CDR3, the DNA is TGTGCCAGCAGTGCCCGCCGTCCAGGGGCAACTAATGAAAAACTGTTTTTT. As protein: CASSARRPGATNEKLFF.

The chain carries TRBV10-3 and TRBJ2-3, with 10 nucleotides matching TRBD2. The V gene end was trimmed by 10 bases and the J gene end by 5 bases; junction bases not matched to a gene: 12. The CDR3 totals 15 residues. Germline CDR1 is ENHRY and CDR2 is SYGVKD. CDR3 DNA sequence: TGTGCCACCTCACTAGCGGGGAATCGTCAAGATACGCAGTATTTT. The encoded protein is CATSLAGNRQDTQYF.

V usage is TRBV20-1 and J usage is TRBJ1-1, with 7 bases matching TRBD1. This CDR3 region has 14 residues. Trimming removed 2 bases from V and 5 bases from J; junction bases left unmatched: 8. Germline values: CDR1 DFQATT, CDR2 SNEGSKA (reference sequence). The CDR3 sequence: CSARRGRGGTEAFF. The CDR3 region has the DNA TGCAGTGCTAGACGCGGCAGGGGGGGTACTGAAGCTTTCTTT.

The chain joins TRBV19 to TRBJ2-5; D might be TRBD2 (5 bases). Trimming removed 2 bases from V and 11 bases from J, with 18 bases in between. The V gene's germline CDR1 is LNHDA and CDR2 SQIVND (reference sequence). The CDR3 is made up of 14 amino acids. CDR3 DNA sequence: TGTGCCAGTAGTATATCCCCCGGGGATTGGGAGCAGTACTTC. This gives the protein CASSISPGDWEQYF.

This clonotype showed up just a few times. V is TRBV27 and J is TRBJ1-2; the D gene is possibly TRBD1 (5 bases). V was clipped by 2 bases and J by 7 bases, with 14 bases between them. CDR1 is MNHEY, CDR2 SMNVEV, per germline (reference sequence). The CDR3 is 14 residues long. CDR3 sequence: CASSLQVGGVGYTF. As DNA, the CDR3 is TGTGCCAGCAGTTTACAGGTCGGGGGAGTTGGCTACACCTTC.

This rearrangement joins TRBV5-1 to TRBJ2-7; 7 positions match TRBD1. V dropped 0 bases and J dropped 5; count of bases not matched to a gene: 11. Germline CDR1 and CDR2: SGHRS and YFSETQ. The CDR3 runs to 16 residues. CDR3: CASSLGAPDRPNEQYF. CDR3 bases: TGCGCCAGCAGCTTGGGGGCCCCGGACAGGCCCAACGAGCAGTACTTC.

The genes are TRBV6-5 and TRBJ2-1, with D maybe TRBD2 (7 bases). Trimming removed 6 bases at V and 0 bases at J, with 12 bases between. The CDR3 totals 15 residues. In germline, CDR1 is MNHEY, CDR2 SVGAGI. For the CDR3, the DNA is TGTGCCAGCAGGAGGGGGGGGAGCTCCTACAATGAGCAGTTCTTC. It translates to CASRRGGSSYNEQFF.